This is a list of T cell receptor beta chains from one sample in a study of blood T cell repertoires in COVID-19. TCRdb's copy holds only in-frame clones and misses some; the assay was immunoSEQ multiplex PCR. The table lists some 390,000 clones, roughly 86% of them singletons. Sequenced material: peripheral blood. The receptors derive from a woman in her sixties with COVID-19, enrolled during active disease. Each CDR3 is given with its conserved first and last residue. D genes are given only for firm matches. Only some rows state a clone size, as once, few, many or a class for expanded clones.

12 | TRBJ2-5 | TRBV12-5 | - | TRBD1 | TGTGCTAGCTGCGAGGGGGCGGGTTCCCAGTACTTC | CASCEGAGSQYF
15 | TRBJ2-3 | TRBV18 | - | TRBD2 | TGTGCCAGCTCACCACGCGGGAGGGGAGCAGATACGCAGTATTTT | CASSPRGRGADTQYF
15 | TRBJ2-5 | TRBV5-1 | - | - | TGCGCCAGCAGCTTGCAGGTGGGAGGTAGAGAGACCCAGTACTTC | CASSLQVGGRETQYF
14 | TRBJ2-5 | TRBV6-5 | - | TRBD1 | TGTGCCAGCATACTTCGGACAGGGCGGGAGACCCAGTACTTC | CASILRTGRETQYF
14 | TRBJ1-1 | TRBV6-5 | few | - | TGTGCCAGCAGTCCCGGGACACAGAACACTGAAGCTTTCTTT | CASSPGTQNTEAFF
16 | TRBJ1-1 | TRBV29-1 | - | TRBD1 | TGCAGCGTGGCCGGGACAGGGGGCCGGGAGAACACTGAAGCTTTCTTT | CSVAGTGGRENTEAFF
17 | TRBJ2-5 | TRBV6-2/TRBV6-3 | few | TRBD1 | TGTGCCAGCAGTCCGATGGGGATCACCTCAGGGGGAGAGACCCAGTACTTC | CASSPMGITSGGETQYF
16 | TRBJ2-3 | TRBV7-3 | - | TRBD2 | TGTGCCAGCAGCTTAACGCCGGGGGGGTTCACAGATACGCAGTATTTT | CASSLTPGGFTDTQYF
13 | TRBJ1-3 | TRBV18 | - | - | TGTGCCAGCTCAGGGGCAGCTGGAAACACCATATATTTT | CASSGAAGNTIYF
16 | TRBJ2-1 | TRBV19 | once | TRBD2 | TGTGCCAGTAGTAAAAGCGGGGGGGCTTATTACAATGAGCAGTTCTTC | CASSKSGGAYYNEQFF
12 | TRBJ1-5 | TRBV2 | - | - | TGTGCCAGCAGAAATACAGGGTCGGCCCAGCATTTT | CASRNTGSAQHF
16 | TRBJ2-1 | TRBV27 | - | TRBD2 | TGTGCCAGCAGTTACCTAGCGGGGGATGAGTACAATGAGCAGTTCTTC | CASSYLAGDEYNEQFF
14 | TRBJ1-1 | TRBV29-1 | - | TRBD1 | TGCAGCGTTGATAGAGGAGAGGGGGCCGCTGAAGCTTTCTTT | CSVDRGEGAAEAFF
15 | TRBJ2-1 | TRBV28 | - | TRBD2 | TGTGCCAGCAGTTCAAGACTAGCGGGGGTGAATGAGCAGTTCTTC | CASSSRLAGVNEQFF
15 | TRBJ2-5 | TRBV28 | once | TRBD1 | TGTGCCAGCAGTGGATACCCGACAGGGCAAGAGACCCAGTACTTC | CASSGYPTGQETQYF
14 | TRBJ2-3 | TRBV5-1 | - | TRBD1 | TGCGCCAGCAGCTTGGGACAGGGTCCAGATACGCAGTATTTT | CASSLGQGPDTQYF
15 | TRBJ2-3 | TRBV7-3 | - | - | TGTGCCAGCAGCTTCGGCGGGGGCCGCACAGATACGCAGTATTTT | CASSFGGGRTDTQYF
17 | TRBJ1-6 | TRBV4-1 | - | - | TGCGCCAGCAGTCAAGGTCCGGGTCCACCAAATAATTCACCCCTCCACTTT | CASSQGPGPPNNSPLHF
16 | TRBJ2-1 | TRBV7-8 | - | TRBD2 | TGTGCCAGCAGCTTAGTGAGCGGGGGGGCGATCAATGAGCAGTTCTTC | CASSLVSGGAINEQFF
12 | TRBJ1-2 | TRBV11-2 | once | - | TGTGCCAGCAGCCAACAAACATATGGCTACACCTTC | CASSQQTYGYTF
14 | TRBJ1-3 | TRBV5-5 | - | - | TGTGCCAGCAGCTATGGCCCAGTCGGAAACACCATATATTTT | CASSYGPVGNTIYF
15 | TRBJ1-1 | TRBV28 | - | TRBD1 | TGTGCCAGCAGTTCCGGACAGGCTGGGAACACTGAAGCTTTCTTT | CASSSGQAGNTEAFF
19 | TRBJ1-5 | TRBV30 | - | - | TGTGCCTGGAGCGTTCAGAATTCTGGCCTACGGGTGGTACATCAGCCCCAGCATTTT | CAWSVQNSGLRVVHQPQHF
14 | TRBJ2-5 | TRBV28 | - | TRBD1 | TGTGCCAGCAGAAGACAGGGGAAGAGAGAGACCCAGTACTTC | CASRRQGKRETQYF
13 | TRBJ1-6 | TRBV3-1/TRBV3-2 | once | - | TGTGCCAGCAGCCCCCATGAGAGATCACCCCTCCACTTT | CASSPHERSPLHF
15 | TRBJ2-5 | TRBV7-9 | - | TRBD1 | TGTGCCAGCAGCTTAGGGGGACAGAGCCAAGAGACCCAGTACTTC | CASSLGGQSQETQYF
13 | TRBJ1-1 | TRBV29-1 | once | TRBD1 | TGCAGCGTTGAAAAGGGACAGTACACTGAAGCTTTCTTT | CSVEKGQYTEAFF
15 | TRBJ2-3 | TRBV19 | - | - | TGTGCCAGTAGTATAGTAATAGCTAGCACAGATACGCAGTATTTT | CASSIVIASTDTQYF
14 | TRBJ1-2 | TRBV30 | once | - | TGTGCCTGGAGTCTCGGGGGGGCAGACTATGGCTACACCTTC | CAWSLGGADYGYTF
16 | TRBJ2-3 | TRBV5-1 | - | TRBD2 | TGCGCCAGCCCCCCCGGGACTAGCGGCCGCACAGATACGCAGTATTTT | CASPPGTSGRTDTQYF
17 | TRBJ1-3 | TRBV5-1 | - | TRBD1 | TGCGCCAGCAGCTTGGCCGGGACAGGGGTAGATGGAAACACCATATATTTT | CASSLAGTGVDGNTIYF
13 | TRBJ2-2 | TRBV7-9 | few | - | TGTGCCAGCAGCCTCATCGGGGTCGGGGAGCTGTTTTTT | CASSLIGVGELFF
17 | TRBJ2-5 | TRBV5-1 | - | TRBD1 | TGCGCCAGCAGCCAGTATAGGGACAGTTCCAAAAGTGAGACCCAGTACTTC | CASSQYRDSSKSETQYF
15 | TRBJ1-5 | TRBV5-1 | - | - | TGCGCCAGCAGCATGGACAGCGGTAGCAATCAGCCCCAGCATTTT | CASSMDSGSNQPQHF
14 | TRBJ1-2 | TRBV7-9 | - | - | TGTGCCAGCAGCTTAGTGACGGGAGAGCGGAGCTACACCTTC | CASSLVTGERSYTF
15 | TRBJ2-2 | TRBV19 | - | - | TGTGCCAGTAGTATCGTCCACAGGGCGGTCGGGGAGCTGTTTTTT | CASSIVHRAVGELFF
15 | TRBJ2-5 | TRBV3-1/TRBV3-2 | - | TRBD1 | TGTGCCAGCAGCCAAGGGACAGGGAGAATGGAGACCCAGTACTTC | CASSQGTGRMETQYF
14 | TRBJ2-7 | TRBV7-9 | once | - | TGTGCCAGCAACCTTTTGGGGGGGGGCCCGACGCAGTACTTC | CASNLLGGGPTQYF
13 | TRBJ1-4 | TRBV6-1 | - | - | TGTGCCAGCAGTGAAGCATTCTCGGGGGGGCCGTTTTTT | CASSEAFSGGPFF
14 | TRBJ1-1 | TRBV3-1/TRBV3-2 | - | TRBD1 | TGTGCCAGCAGCCCCGGGACAGTGAACACTGAAGCTTTCTTT | CASSPGTVNTEAFF
14 | TRBJ1-2 | TRBV6-4 | - | TRBD1 | TGTGCCAGCAGTGCTTTCCAGGGGGACTATGGCTACACCTTC | CASSAFQGDYGYTF
15 | TRBJ2-1 | TRBV11-2 | - | TRBD2 | TGTGCCAGCAGCTTACGCGGGAGCTCCTACAATGAGCAGTTCTTC | CASSLRGSSYNEQFF
15 | TRBJ2-7 | TRBV3-1/TRBV3-2 | - | TRBD2 | TGTGCCAGCAGCCAGCCCGGGACTAGCAATTACGAGCAGTACTTC | CASSQPGTSNYEQYF
16 | TRBJ2-3 | TRBV5-1 | - | TRBD2 | TGCGCCAGCAGCGGGCCTAGCGGGGGGGCGGAAGATACGCAGTATTTT | CASSGPSGGAEDTQYF
13 | TRBJ2-1 | TRBV5-1 | - | - | TGCGCCAGCACCCCCTATACCGACAATGAGCAGTTCTTC | CASTPYTDNEQFF
15 | TRBJ1-1 | TRBV4-1 | - | - | TGCGCCAGCAGCCAACTGTCCCGGCCGGGGTATGAAGCTTTCTTT | CASSQLSRPGYEAFF
15 | TRBJ2-1 | TRBV9 | - | TRBD2 | TGTGCCAGCAGCGGGGGGACTAGGAACCACAATGAGCAGTTCTTC | CASSGGTRNHNEQFF
17 | TRBJ1-1 | TRBV14 | once | - | TGTGCCAGCAGCCAAGATGGCAGGGAAGGAATGAACACTGAAGCTTTCTTT | CASSQDGREGMNTEAFF
16 | TRBJ2-1 | TRBV28 | - | TRBD1 | TGTGCCAGCAGAGGGACCGGGACAGGGGCCTACAATGAGCAGTTCTTC | CASRGTGTGAYNEQFF
14 | TRBJ2-6 | TRBV5-1 | - | - | TGCGCCAGCAGCTTGCAGACTGGGGCCAACGTCCTGACTTTC | CASSLQTGANVLTF
15 | TRBJ2-3 | TRBV7-3 | - | - | TGTGCCAGCAGCTTAAAGGGGGGGCTGATGGATACGCAGTATTTT | CASSLKGGLMDTQYF
13 | TRBJ2-2 | TRBV12-3/TRBV12-4 | - | - | TGTGCCAGCATTCAGGCGAACACCGGGGAGCTGTTTTTT | CASIQANTGELFF
15 | TRBJ1-1 | TRBV4-2 | - | - | TGTGCCAGCAGCCTGAGCTGGACTCCGAACACTGAAGCTTTCTTT | CASSLSWTPNTEAFF
12 | TRBJ2-3 | TRBV29-1 | - | TRBD1 | TGCAGCGTCACAGGGGCCCCAGATACGCAGTATTTT | CSVTGAPDTQYF
16 | TRBJ2-5 | TRBV7-8 | - | - | TGTGCCAGCAGCTTAGGCCCCGGGACTTACCAAGAGACCCAGTACTTC | CASSLGPGTYQETQYF